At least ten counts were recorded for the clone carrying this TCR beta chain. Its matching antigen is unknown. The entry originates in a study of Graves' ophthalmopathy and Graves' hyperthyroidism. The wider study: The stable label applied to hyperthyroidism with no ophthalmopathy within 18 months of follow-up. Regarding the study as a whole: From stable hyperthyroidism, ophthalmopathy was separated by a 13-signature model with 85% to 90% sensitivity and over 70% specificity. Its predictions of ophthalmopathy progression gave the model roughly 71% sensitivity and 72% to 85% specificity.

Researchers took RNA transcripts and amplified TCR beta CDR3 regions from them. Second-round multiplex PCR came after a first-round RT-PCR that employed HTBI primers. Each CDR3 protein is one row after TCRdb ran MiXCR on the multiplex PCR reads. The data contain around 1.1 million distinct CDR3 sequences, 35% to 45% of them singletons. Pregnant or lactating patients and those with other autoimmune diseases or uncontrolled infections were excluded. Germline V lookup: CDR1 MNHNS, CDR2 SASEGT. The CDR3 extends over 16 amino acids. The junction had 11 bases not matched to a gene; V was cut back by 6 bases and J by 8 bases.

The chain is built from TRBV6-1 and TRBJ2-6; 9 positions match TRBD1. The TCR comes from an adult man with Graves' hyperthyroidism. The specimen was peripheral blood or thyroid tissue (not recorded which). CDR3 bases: TGTGCCAGCAGCTACGTCCCGGGACAGGGTTCCAACGTCCTGACTTTC. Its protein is CASSYVPGQGSNVLTF.